This T cell receptor (beta chain) was documented in a study of shared clonotypes between healthy human individuals. As to this clone: Its antigen is undetermined.

The table came from immunoSEQ multiplex PCR; TCRdb's copy has only in-frame clones and leaves some out. The top ten hold 0.36% of the sample, which has approximately 2.5 million clones, roughly 93% seen once. General study findings and limits: An anticipated effect of sequencing depth on clonotype sharing among donors was recognized.

Sequenced material: naive CD4+ T cells from PBMCs. The subset here: CD45RA+ positively selected. The sequence derives from a man between 18 and 35 years old in good health. Some clones in this sample may be carry-over from other donors' samples.

CDR3 nucleotide sequence: TGTGCCTGGAGTGTGGGCCAGACCTCGCTGTTTTTT. It translates to CAWSVGQTSLFF. This chain connects TRBV30 to TRBJ1-4; no clear D gene. Germline CDR1 reads GTSNPN; CDR2 reads SVGIG (reference sequence). The V and J ends lost 0 bases and 14 bases respectively, with 13 bases between them. The CDR3 consists of 12 residues.